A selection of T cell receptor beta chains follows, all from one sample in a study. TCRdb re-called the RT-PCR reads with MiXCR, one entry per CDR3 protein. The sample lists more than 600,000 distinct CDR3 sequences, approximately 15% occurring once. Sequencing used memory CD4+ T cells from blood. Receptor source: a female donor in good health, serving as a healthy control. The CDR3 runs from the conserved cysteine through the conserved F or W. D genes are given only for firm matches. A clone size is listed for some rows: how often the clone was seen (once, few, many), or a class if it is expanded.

TGTGCCAGCAGCGTTCGGACTAGCGGGTGGGAAGAGCAGTACTTC | CASSVRTSGWEEQYF | TRBJ2-7 | TRBV7-2 | TRBD2 | .
TGTGCCAGCAGTTTTGGTGGCGGTAACTATGGCTACACCTTC | CASSFGGGNYGYTF | TRBJ1-2 | TRBV7-9 | . | few
TGTGCCAGCAGCCCCGTCGCGGGGGGCTTGACGAACACCGGGGAGCTGTTTTTT | CASSPVAGGLTNTGELFF | TRBJ2-2 | TRBV7-9 | TRBD2 | .
TGCGCCAGCAGCCAACAGAGCTCCTATAATTCACCCCTCCACTTT | CASSQQSSYNSPLHF | TRBJ1-6 | TRBV4-1 | . | .
TGTGCCAGCTCACCACCCGGTGGAGGACGGGGGGGCCATGAGCAGTTCTTC | CASSPPGGGRGGHEQFF | TRBJ2-1 | TRBV18 | TRBD2 | many
TGTGCCAGCAGCTTACAGGGGGCCCTGAACACCGGGGAGCTGTTTTTT | CASSLQGALNTGELFF | TRBJ2-2 | TRBV7-3 | TRBD1 | .
TGCAGTGCTCGGTTGGGGGGGCTGGAGAGCACTGAAGCTTTCTTT | CSARLGGLESTEAFF | TRBJ1-1 | TRBV20-1 | . | once
TGTGCCAGCAGTTACCAACAGGGGAATGGCTACACCTTC | CASSYQQGNGYTF | TRBJ1-2 | TRBV6-2/TRBV6-3 | TRBD1 | .
TGTGCCAGCACCCCCCCTGTCGGGAACACCGGGGAGCTGTTTTTT | CASTPPVGNTGELFF | TRBJ2-2 | TRBV12-3/TRBV12-4 | . | few
TGTGCCAGCAGTCGGCCGGCTAGCGGGAGAAATGAGCAGTTCTTC | CASSRPASGRNEQFF | TRBJ2-1 | TRBV28 | TRBD2 | few
TGTGCCAGCAGAGGCACCGGGGAGCTGTTTTTT | CASRGTGELFF | TRBJ2-2 | TRBV6-6 | . | many
TGTGCCACCAGTGATTATGGAGATACGCAGTATTTT | CATSDYGDTQYF | TRBJ2-3 | TRBV24-1 | . | many
TGTGCCAGCAGCTTGCCCGGGACAGATACCTACGAGCAGTACTTC | CASSLPGTDTYEQYF | TRBJ2-7 | TRBV5-8 | TRBD1 | .
TGCGCCAGCAGCTTGTGGGGGACCTCGAATGAAAAACTGTTTTTT | CASSLWGTSNEKLFF | TRBJ1-4 | TRBV5-1 | . | .
TGCGCCAGCAGCCAACAACTAGCGGGGGCTCCTAACACCGGGGAGCTGTTTTTT | CASSQQLAGAPNTGELFF | TRBJ2-2 | TRBV4-1 | TRBD2 | few
TGTGCCCCGGGGGGTAAATGGGGCGGAGCGACAGATACGCAGTATTTT | CAPGGKWGGATDTQYF | TRBJ2-3 | TRBV27 | TRBD2 | .
TGTGCCAGCAACAGACCCGGGGAGCTGTTTTTT | CASNRPGELFF | TRBJ2-2 | TRBV6-6 | . | .
TGTGCCACCAGCAGAGATAGTATGGGGGCATATAACTATGGCTACACCTTC | CATSRDSMGAYNYGYTF | TRBJ1-2 | TRBV15 | . | few
TGTGCCAGCAGCTTCTCTCGCGTCCCGGGGGGCTCGGCAGATACGCAGTATTTT | CASSFSRVPGGSADTQYF | TRBJ2-3 | TRBV7-2 | . | .
TGTGCCAGCAGCAAACAGGGGGCCTTAGCTGATGAGCAGTTCTTC | CASSKQGALADEQFF | TRBJ2-1 | TRBV11-2 | TRBD1 | .
TGTGCCAGCAGCTTTGGGAGTTCTCCCGCTTTCTTT | CASSFGSSPAFF | TRBJ1-1 | TRBV7-9 | . | .
TGTGCCAGCAGCCAGCATGGGGCGGGAGGGCCGGGTCGGGAGACCCAGTACTTC | CASSQHGAGGPGRETQYF | TRBJ2-5 | TRBV3-1 | TRBD2 | .
TGCAGCGTAGGCGGGGGCACAGATACGCAGTATTTT | CSVGGGTDTQYF | TRBJ2-3 | TRBV29-1 | . | .
TGTGCCAGCAGCTCCCCGTCCGGGGGGGAAAAACTGTTTTTT | CASSSPSGGEKLFF | TRBJ1-4 | TRBV7-6 | . | many
TGTGCCAGCAGCCCCCGGGACAGGATGAACACTGAAGCTTTCTTT | CASSPRDRMNTEAFF | TRBJ1-1 | TRBV7-2 | TRBD1 | .
TGTGCCAGCAGCGCTAATACAGGGGGACCCGAAGAGACCCAGTACTTC | CASSANTGGPEETQYF | TRBJ2-5 | TRBV7-2 | TRBD1 | .
TGTGCCAGCAGTTTAAGGAGTGGGGCCTACAATGAGCAGTTCTTC | CASSLRSGAYNEQFF | TRBJ2-1 | TRBV12-3/TRBV12-4 | . | .
TGTGCCAGTAGACAGGATAATAGCCCTCGCTCTGGAAACACCATATATTTT | CASRQDNSPRSGNTIYF | TRBJ1-3 | TRBV2 | . | .
TGTGCCAGCACCGAGGGACTAGCGGGCGCCCTGTCCTACAATGAGCAGTTCTTC | CASTEGLAGALSYNEQFF | TRBJ2-1 | TRBV6-2/TRBV6-3 | TRBD2 | .
TGTGCCAGCAGCTTGGTCGGCCACGAAAAACTGTTTTTT | CASSLVGHEKLFF | TRBJ1-4 | TRBV5-8 | . | .
TGCGCCAGCAGCACGAGAGGGGGCGCCGGCGGGATTTACGAGCAGTACTTC | CASSTRGGAGGIYEQYF | TRBJ2-7 | TRBV4-3 | . | few
TGCGCCAGCAGTAACCCTAGCGGAGTGAACAATGAGCAGTTCTTC | CASSNPSGVNNEQFF | TRBJ2-1 | TRBV10-2 | TRBD2 | few
TGTGCCAGCAGCTTAGCTCCCGGGTTAACCACAGATACGCAGTATTTT | CASSLAPGLTTDTQYF | TRBJ2-3 | TRBV7-2 | . | few
TGTGCCAGCAGTTTAGGCAAAGGGGACCAGCAGTACTTC | CASSLGKGDQQYF | TRBJ2-7 | TRBV28 | . | .
TGTGCCAGCAACCTAGCGGGGCTTAGCAATGAGCAGTTCTTC | CASNLAGLSNEQFF | TRBJ2-1 | TRBV6-2/TRBV6-3 | TRBD2 | .
TGCAGCGTTGAACTTGCGGGGGGACCCTCCTCAGGAGAGCAGTACTTC | CSVELAGGPSSGEQYF | TRBJ2-7 | TRBV29-1 | TRBD2 | many
TGTGCCAGCAGCCCCTTGGGTCAGCCCCAGCATTTT | CASSPLGQPQHF | TRBJ1-5 | TRBV6-5 | . | many
TGTGCCAGCAGTTTAGCTGGTCCCGCGGACGAGCAGTACTTC | CASSLAGPADEQYF | TRBJ2-7 | TRBV12-3/TRBV12-4 | . | few
TGTGCCAGCAGCTTACTAAGCTCTGGCGAGCAGTACTTC | CASSLLSSGEQYF | TRBJ2-7 | TRBV7-2 | . | .